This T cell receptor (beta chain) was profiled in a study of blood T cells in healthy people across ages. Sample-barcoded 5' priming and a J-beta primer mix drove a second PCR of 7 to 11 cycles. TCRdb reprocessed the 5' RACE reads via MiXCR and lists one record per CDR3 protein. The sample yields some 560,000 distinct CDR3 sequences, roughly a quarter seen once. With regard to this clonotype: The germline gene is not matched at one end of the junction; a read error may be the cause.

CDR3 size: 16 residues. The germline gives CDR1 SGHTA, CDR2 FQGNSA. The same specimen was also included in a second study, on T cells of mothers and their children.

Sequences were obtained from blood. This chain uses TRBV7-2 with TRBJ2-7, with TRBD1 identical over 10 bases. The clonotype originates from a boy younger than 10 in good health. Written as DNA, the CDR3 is TGTGCCGGCAGCCCCGTATGGGACAGGGGATCCTACGAGCAGTACTTC. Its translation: CAGSPVWDRGSYEQYF.